Shown below are 3 T cell receptor beta chains from a single sample sequenced in a study of neurological immune-mediated disorders. A single record per CDR3 protein comes from TCRdb applying MiXCR to the 5' RACE reads. The top ten clones hold roughly 2% of a sample with 65,000 to 80,000 distinct CDR3 sequences, under 5.5% of them seen once. The specimen sequenced was PBMCs. These TCRs come from a woman aged 70-85 years with multiple sclerosis.

The chain carries TRBV5-5 and TRBJ1-2, with TRBD1 identical over 9 bases. J gave up 4 bases and V 2 bases, and 3 bases lay outside the gene matches. CDR1 and CDR2 from the germline V gene are SGHKS and YYEKEE (reference sequence). This CDR3 comprises 14 residues. CDR3 loop: CASSLQGAGYGYTF. The CDR3 nucleotides read TGTGCCAGCAGCTTACAGGGGGCTGGCTATGGCTACACCTTC.

The sample holds many counts of this clonotype. This rearrangement joins TRBV6-5 to TRBJ2-1, with 10 nucleotides matching TRBD2. Looked up from germline, CDR1 is MNHEY and CDR2 is SVGAGI. The junction had 8 bases not matched to a gene; V was cut back by 6 bases and J by 9 bases. CDR3 length: 14 amino acids. In DNA form, the CDR3 reads TGTGCCAGCAGGAACCTAGCGGGAGAGGGTGAGCAGTTCTTC. Protein sequence: CASRNLAGEGEQFF.

This clonotype was detected many times. V is TRBV7-2 and J is TRBJ2-7; possible D gene TRBD1, 6 bases. Germline values: CDR1 SGHTA, CDR2 FQGNSA. Trimming pared 4 bases from V and 1 base from J, leaving 14 bases between. CDR3 length: 15 amino acids. CDR3 amino acids: CASSSTQGPSYEQYF. CDR3 sequence (DNA): TGTGCCAGCAGCTCCACGCAGGGGCCGTCCTACGAGCAGTACTTC.